The clone carrying this TCR beta chain showed up just a few times. As yet, its antigen is unknown. Germline values: CDR1 SGDLS, CDR2 YYNGEE. This CDR3 is 15 amino acids long. Trimming removed 0 bases from V and 6 bases from J; junction bases left unmatched: 3. TCRdb's copy holds only in-frame clones and misses some; the assay was immunoSEQ multiplex PCR. The profile shows tens of thousands of clones, 90% to 95% of them singletons. This entry comes from a study of T cell responses to AZD1222 COVID-19 vaccine. Notes on the study in general: After the peak T cell response, and only then, were repertoires sampled.

The chain carries TRBV9 and TRBJ1-6, with TRBD1 identical over 7 bases. The receptor was derived from an adult in good health. The input for sequencing was peripheral blood, taken on day 0 of AZD1222 vaccination. CDR3 sequence: CASSVDGQANSPLHF. In DNA, the CDR3 is TGTGCCAGCAGCGTAGACGGACAGGCTAATTCACCCCTCCACTTT.